In its sample, the clone carrying this T cell receptor beta chain was seen a few times. The sample is drawn from a study of beta chain features in type 1 diabetes. Across the study: Across all samples, roughly 99 million sorted cells were examined.

This CDR3 contains 15 residues. V was shortened by 8 bases and J by 5 bases, with 22 bases between the two germline ends. The germline CDR1 and CDR2 sequences are MNHEY and SMNVEV (reference sequence). Reverse transcribing all isolated RNA meant expressed TCRB transcripts were sequenced. The average output of naive, central memory and regulatory T cell samples was about 3.3 million reads. Assay used: immunoSEQ multiplex PCR; TCRdb lists only in-frame clones, some missing. The sample has around 500,000 clones, 10% to 12% seen once; the top ten hold about 0.045%. A sort by CD45RO/CCR7/CD25/CD127/CD95/CD27 yielded CD4+ naive, central memory, regulatory and stem cell-like memory cells.

This chain uses TRBV27 with TRBJ2-7; TRBD2 is a possible D gene (6 bases). This sequence originates from a woman aged 18-29 years in good health. Sequenced material: naive CD4+ T cells from blood. CDR3 protein: CASGQGLGLLDEQYF. In nucleotides, the CDR3 is TGTGCCAGCGGTCAGGGTTTAGGACTACTCGACGAGCAGTACTTC.